This TCR beta chain was observed in a study of tumor-infiltrating lymphocytes in primary liver carcinoma. From roughly 500 ng total RNA, TCR beta cDNA was generated with a primer in the constant region. Three rounds of nested multiplex PCR with slightly modified ARM-PCR produced TCR beta libraries. The study ran its first two PCR rounds for around 10 cycles each, using TRBV1-TRBV30 forward primers and a C-beta reverse primer. MiXCR, applied by TCRdb to the multiplex PCR reads, yields one record per CDR3 protein. Altogether 25,000 to 30,000 distinct CDR3 sequences are present, approximately 78% being singletons, with the ten largest covering 35% to 50%. Between roughly 17 and 33 mg of unsorted bulk tissue served as the source from which RNA and DNA were co-extracted. For this clonotype: An end of the junction does not agree with germline; a read error may underlie this.

Germline loops: CDR1 LGHNA, CDR2 YNFKEQ. The CDR3 has 15 residues. Sequenced: liver tumor tissue from sampling region 3. Subset indicated: tumor region T3, left-lateral pole. The origin of this receptor is a man aged 35-49 years with primary liver carcinoma and hepatitis B virus infection. This chain joins TRBV4-2 and TRBJ2-1; 8 nucleotides line up with TRBD2. The CDR3 sequence is CASSQASSGLREQFF. The CDR3 DNA is TGTGCCAGCAGCCAAGCGTCTAGCGGGCTACGAGAGCAGTTCTTT.